This entry describes one TCR beta chain. One tube held mixed TRB-A and TRB-B primer pools for touch-down PCR. No DNA is given; TCRdb re-called the multiplex PCR reads and lists each CDR3 protein once. The table for this sample gives fewer than 6,500 distinct CDR3 sequences. The sample is drawn from a study of T cell clusters in autoimmune cytopenias. Overall study: A median of about 50,000 TRB reads per sample yielded a median around 2,500 distinct clonotypes.

The CDR3 is 12 amino acids. Germline V gene lookup returns CDR1 SGHAT and CDR2 FQNNGV. Each sample's input was approximately 0.25 ug genomic DNA, roughly 40,000 genome equivalents. This same sample was also taken into another study, of T cell repertoires in aging, cancer and after chemotherapy. This second study says: In cancer patients, declining TCR diversity with age involved lost richness and lost evenness.

Sequenced sample: peripheral blood. The chain links TRBV11-2 to TRBJ2-7. This TCR came from a human donor in good health. This CDR3 is CASSLLSYEQYF. Together with reference TRBV11-2 and TRBJ2-7, the CDR3 gives the full variable domain: EAGVAQSPRYKIIEKRQSVAFWCNPISGHATLYWYQQILGQGPKLLIQFQNNGVVDDSQLPKDRFSAERLKGVDSTLKIQPAKLEDSAVYLCASSLLSYEQYFGPGTRLTVT.